This TCR beta chain was sequenced for a study of blood T cell repertoires in COVID-19. Original methodology: For nucleated cells, counts were estimated from reference gene primer amplification. Using immunoSEQ multiplex PCR, the repertoire was profiled, and TCRdb retains in-frame clones only, with some absent. The DNA gave D and trimming, while V, J and clone size come from that table. The sample holds over 60,000 clones; 70% to 90% are singletons and the top ten take about 1.1%. Deletions cut 3 bases from V and 0 bases from J, with 17 bases between. Germline V gene data show CDR1 as ENHRY and CDR2 as SYGVKD. CDR3 length: 17 residues.

The receptor was derived from a man between 35 and 55 years old with acute or convalescent COVID-19. The rearrangement joins TRBV10-3 to TRBJ1-1; D possibly corresponds to TRBD1 (6 bases). The specimen was peripheral blood. In DNA, the CDR3 is TGTGCCATCAGTGATGCGGGGGCAGCCGGCATGAACACTGAAGCTTTCTTT. Protein sequence: CAISDAGAAGMNTEAFF.